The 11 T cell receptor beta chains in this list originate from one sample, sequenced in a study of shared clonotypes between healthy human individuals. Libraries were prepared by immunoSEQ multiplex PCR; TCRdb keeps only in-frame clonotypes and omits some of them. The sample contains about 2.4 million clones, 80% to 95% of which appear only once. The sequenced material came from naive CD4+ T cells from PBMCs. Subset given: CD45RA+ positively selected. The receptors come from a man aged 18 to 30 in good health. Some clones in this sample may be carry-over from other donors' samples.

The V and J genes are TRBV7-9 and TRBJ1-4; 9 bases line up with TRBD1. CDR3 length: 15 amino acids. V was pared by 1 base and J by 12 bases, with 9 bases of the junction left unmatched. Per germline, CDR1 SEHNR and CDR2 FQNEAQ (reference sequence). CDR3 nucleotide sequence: TGTGCCAGCAGCTTAGTTGCGACAGGGGGACGTGAACTGTTTTTT. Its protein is CASSLVATGGRELFF.

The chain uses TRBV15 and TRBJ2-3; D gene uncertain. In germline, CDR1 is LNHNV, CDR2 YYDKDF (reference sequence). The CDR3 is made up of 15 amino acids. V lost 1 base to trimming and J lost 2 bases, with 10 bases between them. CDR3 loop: CATSRGELNTDTQYF. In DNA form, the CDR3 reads TGTGCCACCAGCAGAGGAGAACTGAACACAGATACGCAGTATTTT.

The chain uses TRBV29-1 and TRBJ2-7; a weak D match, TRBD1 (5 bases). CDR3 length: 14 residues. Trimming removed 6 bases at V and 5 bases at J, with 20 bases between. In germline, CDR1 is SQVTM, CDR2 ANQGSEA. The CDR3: CSVATLLTAHEQYF. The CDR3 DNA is TGCAGCGTCGCTACACTATTGACAGCCCACGAGCAGTACTTC.

The CDR3 DNA reads as TGTGCCAGCTCCTACCAGGGGGTCATCGGGGAGCTGTTTTTT. It translates to CASSYQGVIGELFF. The chain uses TRBV7-6 and TRBJ2-2; TRBD1 aligns across 7 bases. The CDR3 runs 14 residues. Per the germline V gene, CDR1 is SGHVS and CDR2 is FNYEAQ. V was clipped by 8 bases and J by 7 bases; unmatched bases: 10.

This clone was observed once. CDR3 in amino acids: CASSGSRRDNEKLFF. DNA of the CDR3: TGTGCCAGCTCAGGGTCTCGACGTGACAATGAAAAACTGTTTTTT. The chain combines TRBV18 with TRBJ1-4; unclear D gene. This CDR3 has 15 amino acids. The germline V gene encodes CDR1 KGHSH and CDR2 LQKENI. Between the trimmed V and J ends, which lost 5 bases and 5 bases, there was a span of 15 bases.

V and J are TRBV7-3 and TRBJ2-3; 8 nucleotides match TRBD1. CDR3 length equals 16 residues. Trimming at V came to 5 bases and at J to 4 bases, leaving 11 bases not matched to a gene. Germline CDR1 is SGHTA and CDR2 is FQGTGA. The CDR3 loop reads CASSRTGSGWADTQYF. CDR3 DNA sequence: TGTGCCAGCAGCCGGACAGGGAGTGGTTGGGCAGATACGCAGTATTTT.

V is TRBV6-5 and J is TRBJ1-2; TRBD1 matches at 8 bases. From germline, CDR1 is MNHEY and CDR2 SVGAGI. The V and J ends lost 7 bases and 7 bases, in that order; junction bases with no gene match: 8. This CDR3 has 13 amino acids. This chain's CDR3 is CASTLSGGSGYTF. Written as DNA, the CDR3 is TGTGCCAGCACTTTATCAGGGGGCTCTGGCTACACCTTC.

CDR3 sequence: CASSPAGIDQPQHF. The CDR3 nucleotides are TGTGCCAGCAGCCCTGCGGGTATCGATCAGCCCCAGCATTTT. J is TRBJ1-5 and V is TRBV9; D gene ambiguous. Germline V gives CDR1 SGDLS, CDR2 YYNGEE. The V and J ends lost 4 bases and 5 bases respectively, with 13 bases between them. The CDR3 spans 14 residues.

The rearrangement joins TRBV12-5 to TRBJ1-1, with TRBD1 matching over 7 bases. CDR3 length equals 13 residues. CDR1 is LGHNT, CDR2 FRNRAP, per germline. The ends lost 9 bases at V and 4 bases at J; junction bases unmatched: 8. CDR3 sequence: CASTGQASTEAFF. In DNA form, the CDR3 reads TGTGCTAGCACTGGACAGGCGAGCACTGAAGCTTTCTTT.

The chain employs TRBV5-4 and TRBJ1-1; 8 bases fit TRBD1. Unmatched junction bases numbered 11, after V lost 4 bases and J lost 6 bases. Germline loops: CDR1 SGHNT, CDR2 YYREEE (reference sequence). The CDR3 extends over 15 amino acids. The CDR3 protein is CASSGMDRAIPEAFF. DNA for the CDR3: TGTGCCAGCAGCGGAATGGACAGGGCCATCCCTGAAGCTTTCTTT.

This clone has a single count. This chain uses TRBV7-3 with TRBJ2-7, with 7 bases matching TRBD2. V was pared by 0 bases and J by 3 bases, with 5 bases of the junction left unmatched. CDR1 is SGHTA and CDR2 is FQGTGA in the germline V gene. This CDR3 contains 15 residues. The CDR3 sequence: CASSLTAGPIYEQYF. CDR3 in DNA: TGTGCCAGCAGCTTAACAGCGGGGCCCATCTACGAGCAGTACTTC.